This T cell receptor beta chain comes out of a study of T cell changes during pregnancy in multiple sclerosis. V lost 4 bases and J lost 10; bases outside the gene matches: 14. Per germline, CDR1 MGHRA and CDR2 YSYEKL. There are 16 residues in the CDR3. Sequencing was performed with immunoSEQ multiplex PCR; in TCRdb, only in-frame clones are kept and a portion is missing. This table holds tens of thousands of clones, more than 75% found once. This chain links TRBV4-1 with TRBJ2-1; 9 nucleotides match TRBD2. The input for sequencing was CD8+ T cells from peripheral blood mononuclear cells, taken after pregnancy. This TCR derives from a female donor with multiple sclerosis, enrolled in a pregnancy study. CDR3 residues: CASSPRGTSPLEEQFF. The CDR3 DNA follows: TGCGCCAGCAGCCCGAGAGGGACTAGCCCCCTTGAGGAGCAGTTCTTC.